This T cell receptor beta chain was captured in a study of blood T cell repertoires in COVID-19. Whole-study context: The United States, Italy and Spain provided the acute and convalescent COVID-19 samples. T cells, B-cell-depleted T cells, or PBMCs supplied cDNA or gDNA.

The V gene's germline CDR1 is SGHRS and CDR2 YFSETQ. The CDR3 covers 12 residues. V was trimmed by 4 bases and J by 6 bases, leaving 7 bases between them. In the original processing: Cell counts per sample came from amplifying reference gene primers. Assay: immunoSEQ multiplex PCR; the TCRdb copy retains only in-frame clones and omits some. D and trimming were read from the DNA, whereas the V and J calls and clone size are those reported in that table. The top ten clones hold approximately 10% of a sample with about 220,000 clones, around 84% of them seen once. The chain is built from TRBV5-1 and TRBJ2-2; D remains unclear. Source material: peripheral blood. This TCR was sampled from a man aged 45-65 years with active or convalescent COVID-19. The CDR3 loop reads CASSPTSGELFF. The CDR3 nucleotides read TGCGCCAGCAGCCCCACTTCCGGGGAGCTGTTTTTT.